The 12 T cell receptor beta chains below come from one sample, sequenced in a study of shared T cell receptors in the human thymus. Clones were read by immunoSEQ multiplex PCR, and TCRdb kept only the in-frame ones, dropping some. The repertoire has hundreds of thousands of clones, roughly 90% of them found once; the top ten carry roughly 0.0097%. The sample also formed part of further work on human thymus T cells.

What was sequenced was thymocytes. The source is a boy younger than two with a congenital heart defect.

This clone has more than one count but fewer than ten. The chain employs TRBV10-2 and TRBJ2-4, with D tentatively TRBD2 (5 bases). The germline V and J ends were trimmed by 2 bases and 0 bases, with 14 bases remaining between them. There are 17 residues in the CDR3. Per the germline V gene, CDR1 is WSHSY and CDR2 is SAAADI. CDR3: CASSEMWEILAKNIQYF. CDR3 sequence (DNA): TGCGCCAGCAGTGAGATGTGGGAGATACTAGCCAAAAACATTCAGTACTTC.

The chain joins TRBV1 to TRBJ2-7; TRBD2 is the table's D call, not checked against the DNA. TRBV1 constitutes a pseudogene. This CDR3 comprises 12 residues. CDR3 protein: CTSSLRYSEQYF. Here the CDR3 DNA reads TGCACCAGCAGCCTCCGGTATAGCGAGCAGTACTTC.

The chain is built from TRBV4-3 and TRBJ2-7, with a tentative D call TRBD2 (5 bases). CDR1 LGHNA and CDR2 YSLEER come from the germline V gene. V dropped 4 bases and J dropped 3 bases, with 19 bases sitting between them. The CDR3 has 16 residues. This chain's CDR3 is CASSPRDGLEIYEQYF. CDR3 in DNA: TGCGCCAGCAGCCCCCGGGATGGACTGGAAATCTACGAGCAGTACTTC.

This chain uses TRBV19 with TRBJ1-5, with 10 bases matching TRBD1. The trim removed 1 base at V and 0 bases at J, leaving 6 bases unmatched. From germline, CDR1 is LNHDA and CDR2 SQIVND (reference sequence). This CDR3 is built from 18 residues. CDR3 sequence (DNA): TGTGCCAGTAGTATAGGGACAGGGGGATCATATAGCAATCAGCCCCAGCATTTT. Its protein is CASSIGTGGSYSNQPQHF.

The rearrangement uses TRBV7-8 and TRBJ2-1, with TRBD2 matching over 8 bases. V dropped 2 bases and J dropped 2; count of bases not matched to a gene: 8. The CDR3 contains 17 residues. Germline loops: CDR1 SGHVS, CDR2 FQNEAQ. The CDR3 DNA reads TGTGCCAGCAGCTTAAGGATCGGAGCGGGAGCCTACAATGAGCAGTTCTTC. The encoded protein is CASSLRIGAGAYNEQFF.

The chain couples TRBV5-1 to TRBJ2-7; no clear D. V lost 4 bases and J lost 6, with 14 bases in between. Looked up from germline, CDR1 is SGHRS and CDR2 is YFSETQ. CDR3 size: 13 residues. Here the CDR3 reads CASSEPWAGEQYF. CDR3 in DNA: TGCGCCAGCAGCGAACCTTGGGCCGGCGAGCAGTACTTC. Variable domain in full (rest from reference TRBV5-1 and TRBJ2-7): KAGVTQTPRYLIKTRGQQVTLSCSPISGHRSVSWYQQTPGQGLQFLFEYFSETQRNKGNFPGRFSGRQFSNSRSEMNVSTLELGDSALYLCASSEPWAGEQYFGPGTRLTVT.

V is TRBV6-6 and J is TRBJ2-1, with 14 bases that match TRBD2. V shed 8 bases, J shed 9 bases, and the junction held 3 bases outside the gene matches. The V gene's germline CDR1 is MNHNY and CDR2 SVGAGI (reference sequence). This CDR3 has 13 amino acids. The CDR3 nucleotides are TGTGCCAGCGGGACTAGCGGGAGAGTTGAGCAGTTCTTC. Its translation: CASGTSGRVEQFF.

The chain uses TRBV25-1 and TRBJ2-1; TRBD2 matches at 10 bases. The J segment lost 5 bases and the V segment lost 4 bases, leaving 8 bases of the junction unmatched. The CDR3 covers 16 residues. From germline, CDR1 is MGHDK and CDR2 SYGVNS. The CDR3 region has the DNA TGTGCCAGCAGTGCCGCACTAGCGGGACAAGACAATGAGCAGTTCTTC. It codes for CASSAALAGQDNEQFF. Complete variable domain (other parts from reference TRBV25-1 and TRBJ2-1): EADIYQTPRYLVIGTGKKITLECSQTMGHDKMYWYQQDPGMELHLIHYSYGVNSTEKGDLSSESTVSRIRTEHFPLTLESARPSHTSQYLCASSAALAGQDNEQFFGPGTRLTVL.

The V gene is TRBV2, the J gene TRBJ2-3, with 8 bases identical to TRBD2. The V gene's germline CDR1 is SNHLY and CDR2 FYNNEI. V gave up 6 bases and J gave up 3 bases; unmatched junction bases: 5. The CDR3 covers 14 residues. CDR3 in amino acids: CASSVAGITDTQYF. CDR3 bases: TGTGCCAGCAGCGTAGCGGGGATAACAGATACGCAGTATTTT.

The chain joins TRBV28 to TRBJ2-6, with D possibly TRBD1 on 6 matching bases. CDR1 is MDHEN and CDR2 is SYDVKM in the germline V gene. Trimming left V 4 bases short and J 0 bases short, with 13 bases between. This CDR3 is 17 amino acids long. The CDR3 sequence is CASSSRRGISGANVLTF. The CDR3, as DNA: TGTGCCAGCAGTTCGAGAAGGGGGATCTCTGGGGCCAACGTCCTGACTTTC.

The rearrangement links TRBV19 to TRBJ2-5; a possible D gene is TRBD2 (6 bases). CDR3 length: 18 amino acids. Trimming took off 3 bases at V and 3 bases at J, with 23 bases between the two ends. CDR1 and CDR2 from the germline V gene are LNHDA and SQIVND (reference sequence). The CDR3 DNA reads as TGTGCCAGTAGTATGAGAGGAACTAGCCTATACGAAAAAGAGACCCAGTACTTC. This sequence encodes CASSMRGTSLYEKETQYF.

This chain connects TRBV10-1 to TRBJ2-3, with D possibly matching TRBD2 (5 bases). CDR3 length: 17 residues. Germline CDR1 reads WNHNN; CDR2 reads SYGVQD (reference sequence). V dropped 6 bases and J dropped 0 bases, with 19 bases sitting between them. CDR3 sequence reads: CASSDAEKRISTDTQYF. The CDR3, as DNA: TGCGCCAGCAGCGACGCTGAGAAGCGGATTAGCACAGATACGCAGTATTTT.